The 25 T cell receptor beta chains reported below all come from one sample, sequenced in a study of Graves' ophthalmopathy and Graves' hyperthyroidism. Researchers took RNA transcripts and amplified TCR beta CDR3 regions from them. Investigators did first-round RT-PCR with HTBI primers, then second-round multiplex PCR. TCRdb reprocessed the multiplex PCR reads via MiXCR and lists one record per CDR3 protein. The table includes about 210,000 distinct CDR3 sequences, just under 30% detected once. Sequenced input: peripheral blood. These receptors were taken from a man aged 45-60 years with Graves' ophthalmopathy.

This clonotype was detected ten times or more. The CDR3 region is CSDPRAYEQYF. The CDR3, as DNA: TGCAGCGATCCTAGGGCCTACGAGCAGTACTTC. The V and J genes are TRBV20-1 and TRBJ2-7; D gene unclear. CDR1 and CDR2 (germline): DFQATT, SNEGSKA (reference sequence). The CDR3 extends over 11 amino acids.

Ten or more counts support this clonotype. CDR3 in amino acids: CASSLTMTKEYNEQFF. CDR3 coding DNA: TGTGCCAGCAGCCTGACCATGACTAAGGAGTACAATGAGCAGTTCTTC. The chain uses TRBV11-3 and TRBJ2-1; weak D call: TRBD2 (5 bases). Germline V CDR1 and CDR2: SGHNT, YENEEA. This CDR3 has 16 amino acids. Trimming took 5 bases from V and 4 from J, leaving 18 bases between them.

The count of this clonotype is one. V gene TRBV6-1 combines with J gene TRBJ2-7, with D possibly matching TRBD2 (5 bases). Trimming took off 6 bases at V and 9 bases at J, with 24 bases between the two ends. This CDR3 has 15 residues. Per the germline V gene, CDR1 is MNHNS and CDR2 is SASEGT. The CDR3 here is CASRPGLWGGGGQYF. In DNA, the CDR3 is TGTGCCAGCAGACCCGGACTGTGGGGTGGAGGAGGGCAGTACTTC.

The genes are TRBV6-1 and TRBJ1-5, with D tentatively TRBD1 (6 bases). The CDR3 sequence is 16 residues long. V was cut by 6 bases and J by 6 bases, with 21 bases left in between. Germline values: CDR1 MNHNS, CDR2 SASEGT. CDR3 region: CASRPGARVMGQPQHF. DNA for the CDR3: TGTGCCAGCAGGCCAGGGGCCAGGGTGATGGGTCAGCCCCAGCATTTT.

This chain links TRBV29-1 with TRBJ2-5; no reliable D call. This CDR3 comprises 13 residues. Germline-derived CDR1 and CDR2 are SQVTM and ANQGSEA. Trimming took 0 bases from V and 5 from J, leaving 10 bases between them. The DNA of the CDR3 is TGCAGCGTTGAAGAACGAGAATGGGAGACCCAGTACTTC. Its translation is CSVEEREWETQYF.

J is TRBJ1-2 and V is TRBV6-2 or TRBV6-3; 12 nucleotides align to TRBD1. The V gene's germline CDR1 is MNHEY and CDR2 SVGEGT. This CDR3 contains 19 residues. Losses at the gene ends were 0 bases for V and 5 bases for J; bases not matched to a gene: 13. Here the CDR3 reads CASSYSLGTGGGQKYGYTF. Written as DNA, the CDR3 is TGTGCCAGCAGTTACTCACTGGGGACAGGGGGCGGGCAAAAATATGGCTACACCTTC.

This clonotype appeared many times. The V gene is TRBV12-3 or TRBV12-4, the J gene TRBJ2-5; D is tentatively TRBD1 or TRBD2 (5 bases each). The V gene lost 6 bases and the J gene lost 5 bases, with 16 bases spanning the gap. This CDR3 has 14 amino acids. This CDR3 reads CASRRPGTGETQYF. In DNA form, the CDR3 reads TGTGCCAGCAGACGCCCCGGGACGGGGGAGACCCAGTACTTC.

The rearrangement links TRBV30 to TRBJ2-7, with 8 bases fitting TRBD2. The V segment lost 1 base and the J segment 0 bases; nucleotides outside the gene matches: 17. Per the germline V gene, CDR1 is GTSNPN and CDR2 is SVGIG (reference sequence). The CDR3 is made up of 19 amino acids. CDR3 nucleotide sequence: TGTGCCTGGAGTGGGGGGCTCGGGCTAGCGGGCCAAACCTCCTACGAGCAGTACTTC. Encoded protein: CAWSGGLGLAGQTSYEQYF.

This clonotype was found many times. V is TRBV16 and J is TRBJ1-1, with a weak D call TRBD1 (6 bases). V was trimmed by 2 bases and J by 6 bases, leaving 16 bases between them. The CDR3 is 15 residues long. CDR1 and CDR2 (germline): KGHSY, FQNENV. Written as DNA, the CDR3 is TGTGCCAGCAGCCAAATTAGGTCTGCAGGGGCTGAAGCTTTCTTT. Amino acid sequence: CASSQIRSAGAEAFF.

This clonotype was observed at least ten times. The chain uses TRBV6-4 and TRBJ2-7, with TRBD1 matching 10 bases. Germline trimming cut 4 bases from V and 3 bases from J; bases unmatched to any gene: 6. CDR1 is MRHNA, CDR2 SNTAGT, per germline. The CDR3 is 15 residues long. The CDR3 nucleotides are TGTGCCAGCAGTGGAAGGACAGGGGGTGGCTACGAGCAGTACTTC. Protein product: CASSGRTGGGYEQYF.

This clonotype was seen many times. This chain joins TRBV7-2 and TRBJ2-7, with TRBD1 matching 10 bases. J was trimmed by 6 bases and V by 5 bases; bases with no gene match: 4. Germline values: CDR1 SGHTA, CDR2 FQGNSA. The CDR3 totals 13 residues. CDR3 bases: TGTGCCAGCAGCAGGAGGGACAGGGGCGAGCAGTACTTC. This translates into CASSRRDRGEQYF.

There are a few counts of this clonotype. This chain links TRBV12-3 or TRBV12-4 with TRBJ2-5, with 7 bases matching TRBD2. V gave up 4 bases and J gave up 3 bases; unmatched junction bases: 8. The CDR3 is 15 amino acids. The CDR3 DNA sequence: TGTGCCAGCAGTTCTCGTCCTAGCGGAAAAGAGACCCAGTACTTC. Translating it yields CASSSRPSGKETQYF.

This clonotype was observed at least ten times. J is TRBJ2-5 and V is TRBV24-1; a weak D match, TRBD1 (5 bases). Per the germline V gene, CDR1 is KGHDR and CDR2 is SFDVKD. The V end was cut by 7 bases, the J end by 2 bases, with 13 bases between. The CDR3 is 14 amino acids. DNA of the CDR3: TGTGCCACCAGCACCCCTCAGGGACAAGAGACCCAGTACTTC. Translation: CATSTPQGQETQYF.

This clonotype was seen only once. The chain uses TRBV29-1 and TRBJ1-1; perhaps TRBD1 as D (5 bases). V was clipped by 7 bases and J by 0 bases, with 18 bases between them. This CDR3 is built from 15 residues. Germline CDR1 reads SQVTM; CDR2 reads ANQGSEA. The CDR3 protein is CSGGTGHRMNTEAFF. In nucleotides, the CDR3 is TGCAGCGGTGGGACGGGGCATAGGATGAACACTGAAGCTTTCTTT.

This clonotype was observed many times. The chain uses TRBV9 and TRBJ1-1; D is possibly TRBD1 (5 bases). Deletions cut 3 bases from V and 4 bases from J, with 16 bases between. The CDR3 consists of 15 residues. CDR1 and CDR2 from the germline V gene are SGDLS and YYNGEE. CDR3 sequence: CASSDPRGDGTEAFF. In nucleotides, the CDR3 is TGTGCCAGCAGCGACCCACGAGGGGATGGCACTGAAGCTTTCTTT.

This clonotype was detected many times. The rearrangement joins TRBV11-2 to TRBJ2-1; 11 bases match TRBD2. This CDR3 region has 15 residues. Germline V CDR1 and CDR2: SGHAT, FQNNGV. V was pared by 6 bases and J by 4 bases, with 5 bases of the junction left unmatched. CDR3 in amino acids: CASRPLAGVYNEQFF. For the CDR3, the DNA is TGTGCCAGCAGGCCACTAGCGGGAGTTTACAATGAGCAGTTCTTC.

This chain uses TRBV6-1 with TRBJ2-7; 11 bases are shared with TRBD2. Germline loops: CDR1 MNHNS, CDR2 SASEGT. The CDR3 runs to 17 residues. Trimming took 4 bases from V and 6 from J; bases not matched to a gene: 14. In nucleotides, the CDR3 is TGTGCCAGCAGTGCTGTTTTAGCGGGAGGGCCTCAAAGCGAGCAGTACTTC. It specifies CASSAVLAGGPQSEQYF.

In its sample, this clonotype was seen many times. The J gene is TRBJ1-2, the V gene TRBV19; the D gene is possibly TRBD1 (6 bases). Trimming pared 7 bases from V and 3 bases from J, leaving 18 bases between. CDR1 is LNHDA and CDR2 is SQIVND in the germline V gene (reference sequence). CDR3 length: 15 residues. The CDR3, as DNA: TGTGCCAGTAAGGTGACAGGTGGCGCGGACTATGGCTACACCTTC. The encoded protein is CASKVTGGADYGYTF.

In its sample, this clonotype was seen once. The rearrangement links TRBV7-6 to TRBJ2-4; TRBD1 matches 7 bases. J was trimmed by 6 bases and V by 5 bases; bases with no gene match: 10. The CDR3 runs 15 residues. From germline, CDR1 is SGHVS and CDR2 FNYEAQ. The CDR3 sequence is CASSPRDRLGNIQYF. DNA for the CDR3: TGTGCCAGCAGCCCCCGGGACAGACTGGGAAACATTCAGTACTTC.

At least ten counts were recorded for this clonotype. The chain recombines TRBV28 with TRBJ2-7, with 7 nucleotides matching TRBD2. V lost 6 bases to trimming and J lost 4 bases; unmatched junction nucleotides: 6. The length of the CDR3 is 13 residues. From germline, CDR1 is MDHEN and CDR2 SYDVKM. The CDR3 nucleotides read TGTGCCAGCAGGGAGGGAGGGCCTTACGAGCAGTACTTC. It codes for CASREGGPYEQYF.

This clonotype was observed at least ten times. Here the CDR3 DNA reads TGCGCCAGCAGGACCGGGACAGGGTCCTACGAGCAGTACTTC. It encodes CASRTGTGSYEQYF. J is TRBJ2-7 and V is TRBV5-1; 9 nucleotides agree with TRBD1. V shed 5 bases, J shed 1 base, and the junction held 4 bases outside the gene matches. In germline, CDR1 is SGHRS, CDR2 YFSETQ. This CDR3 has 14 residues.

This clonotype was seen ten or more times. This chain connects TRBV28 to TRBJ2-2, with D possibly being TRBD1 (6 bases). CDR3 length: 14 amino acids. V was pared by 6 bases and J by 4 bases, with 12 bases between. Germline V gene sequence: CDR1 MDHEN, CDR2 SYDVKM. The CDR3 protein is CASRPGTTTGELFF. The DNA for the CDR3 is TGTGCCAGCAGACCCGGGACAACCACCGGGGAGCTGTTTTTT.

This clonotype was recorded at least ten times. The chain joins TRBV19 to TRBJ2-2, with D perhaps matching TRBD2 (5 bases). Trimming left V 8 bases short and J 5 bases short, with 12 bases between. CDR1 is LNHDA and CDR2 is SQIVND in the germline V gene (reference sequence). The CDR3 length is 13 residues. CDR3 region: CASSGWETGELFF. In nucleotides, the CDR3 is TGTGCCAGTTCGGGTTGGGAGACCGGGGAGCTGTTTTTT.

This clonotype was counted many times. The CDR3 loop reads CASNPQGLAYEQYF. CDR3 sequence (DNA): TGCGCCAGCAACCCCCAGGGACTAGCCTACGAGCAGTACTTC. V is TRBV10-2 and J is TRBJ2-7; 8 bases agree with TRBD2. The V gene end was trimmed by 7 bases and the J gene end by 2 bases; junction bases not matched to a gene: 7. The CDR3 extends over 14 amino acids. CDR1 WSHSY and CDR2 SAAADI come from the germline V gene.

The chain combines TRBV6-5 with TRBJ1-2; D unclear. The CDR3 spans 13 residues. Germline-derived CDR1 and CDR2 are MNHEY and SVGAGI. Trimming left V 2 bases short and J 3 bases short, with 7 bases between. The CDR3 DNA sequence: TGTGCCAGCAGTTACGAACAGCACTATGGCTACACCTTC. As protein: CASSYEQHYGYTF.